This T cell receptor (beta chain) was captured by sequencing in a study of technical replicates of blood from four donors. CDR3 length: 14 residues. Germline assignment: CDR1 LNHDA and CDR2 SQIVND (reference sequence). Trimming cost V 5 bases and J 2 bases; bases outside gene matches: 6. Some clones are missing from TCRdb's copy, which holds only in-frame ones; the method was immunoSEQ multiplex PCR. Of around 70,000 clones listed, roughly 97% are singletons. The sequencing sample was made of T cells isolated from PBMCs. The receptor was derived from a human donor in good health. J is TRBJ2-7 and V is TRBV19, with TRBD1 matching over 7 bases. CDR3: CASSEDRMPYEQYF. CDR3 coding DNA: TGTGCCAGTAGTGAGGACAGGATGCCCTACGAGCAGTACTTC.